The 22 T cell receptor beta chains listed next were all sequenced from one sample in a study of cytomegalovirus exposure and HLA in healthy donors. The PCR ran on 60 Vbeta and 13 Jbeta primers. This table comes from immunoSEQ multiplex PCR, and its TCRdb copy is limited to in-frame clones, with some not included. The table lists about 190,000 clones, roughly 75% of them singletons. Sequenced material: PBMCs. These receptors came from a young man in good health and CMV-seropositive.

This chain uses TRBV6-5 with TRBJ2-7, with D uncertain. Germline V gene sequence: CDR1 MNHEY, CDR2 SVGAGI. V was trimmed by 4 bases and J by 7 bases, leaving 14 bases between them. This CDR3 has 13 amino acids. CDR3 region: CASSSQASREQYF. In DNA form, the CDR3 reads TGTGCCAGCAGTTCCCAGGCCTCCCGGGAGCAGTACTTC.

The sample holds a few counts of this clone. The genes are TRBV14 and TRBJ2-2; TRBD1 matches at 7 bases. Looked up from germline, CDR1 is SGHDN and CDR2 is FVKESK. The CDR3 runs 17 residues. J was trimmed by 6 bases and V by 0 bases; bases with no gene match: 10. CDR3: CASSQDEQGIGPGELFF. In DNA form, the CDR3 reads TGTGCCAGCAGCCAAGATGAACAGGGGATCGGTCCCGGGGAGCTGTTTTTT.

The chain employs TRBV2 and TRBJ2-7; D is possibly TRBD1 (5 bases). V was shortened by 7 bases and J by 2 bases, with 15 bases between the two germline ends. The CDR3 totals 14 residues. Germline V gene lookup returns CDR1 SNHLY and CDR2 FYNNEI. The CDR3 protein is CASNKGQGPYEQYF. CDR3 in DNA: TGTGCCAGCAATAAGGGCCAGGGCCCCTACGAGCAGTACTTC.

This chain connects TRBV6-5 to TRBJ1-4, with TRBD1 matching 8 bases. The V gene end was trimmed by 5 bases and the J gene end by 8 bases; junction bases not matched to a gene: 4. CDR3 size: 13 residues. Per germline, CDR1 MNHEY and CDR2 SVGAGI. The CDR3 reads CASSLRGREKLFF. Here the CDR3 DNA reads TGTGCCAGCAGTCTCAGGGGGCGAGAAAAACTGTTTTTT.

The J gene is TRBJ1-1, the V gene TRBV21-1; the table's D call, TRBD1, has no DNA check behind it. TRBV21-1 is an annotated pseudogene. CDR3 length: 14 amino acids. The CDR3 DNA sequence: TGTGCCAGCAGCATCAGCAGGGCTCGCACTGAAGCTTTCTTT. It yields the protein CASSISRARTEAFF.

This clone appeared a single time. The chain uses TRBV6-5 and TRBJ2-3; the D gene is possibly TRBD2 (6 bases). Germline V gene lookup returns CDR1 MNHEY and CDR2 SVGAGI. The CDR3 is 13 residues long. Trimming removed 10 bases from V and 0 bases from J, with 11 bases in between. As DNA, the CDR3 is TGTGCCATCCGGGGGACTAGCACAGATACGCAGTATTTT. Translating gives CAIRGTSTDTQYF.

This clone was observed a few times. The junction shows a germline mismatch at one end, possibly a read error. The chain has TRBV7-7 and TRBJ2-1, with TRBD2 matching 11 bases. The CDR3 is 15 residues long. CDR1 and CDR2 from the germline V gene are SSHAT and FNYEAQ (reference sequence). The CDR3 DNA reads TGTGCTAGCAGCTTAGATAGCGGGAGGGTCAATGAGCAGTTCTTC. The encoded protein is CASSLDSGRVNEQFF.

The chain uses TRBV18 and TRBJ2-1; 12 bases agree with TRBD2. Trimming at V came to 3 bases and at J to 1 base, leaving 4 bases not matched to a gene. The CDR3 covers 17 residues. Per germline, CDR1 KGHSH and CDR2 LQKENI. The CDR3 spells CASSPGTSGPSYNEQFF. CDR3 nucleotides: TGTGCCAGCTCACCCGGGACTAGCGGGCCTTCCTACAATGAGCAGTTCTTC.

The V call is TRBV7-9, the J call TRBJ1-2; possible D gene TRBD1, 5 bases. Germline assignment: CDR1 SEHNR and CDR2 FQNEAQ (reference sequence). The CDR3 is 15 residues long. Trimming stripped 3 bases from V and 7 bases from J, with 18 bases between. The CDR3: CASSLIRDFGAGYTF. CDR3 nucleotide sequence: TGTGCCAGCAGCTTGATTCGGGACTTTGGGGCTGGCTACACCTTC.

The V call is TRBV19, the J call TRBJ2-6; D may be TRBD1 (5 bases). Deletions cut 4 bases from V and 2 bases from J, with 12 bases between. Germline V CDR1 and CDR2: LNHDA, SQIVND (reference sequence). CDR3 length: 16 residues. The CDR3 bases are TGTGCCAGTAGTAAAACCAGGGTGACTGGGGCCAACGTCCTGACTTTC. Its translation: CASSKTRVTGANVLTF.

This sequence joins TRBV28 and TRBJ2-4; TRBD2 agrees at 14 bases. Germline assignment: CDR1 MDHEN and CDR2 SYDVKM. V lost 6 bases, J lost 1 base, and 11 bases stayed unmatched. The CDR3 length is 19 residues. The CDR3 nucleotides read TGTGCCAGCAGACCTCCCCCGGGACTAGCGGGAGAGGCCAAAAACATTCAGTACTTC. This gives the protein CASRPPPGLAGEAKNIQYF. Filled out from reference TRBV28 and TRBJ2-4, the complete variable domain reads DVKVTQSSRYLVKRTGEKVFLECVQDMDHENMFWYRQDPGLGLRLIYFSYDVKMKEKGDIPEGYSVSREKKERFSLILESASTNQTSMYLCASRPPPGLAGEAKNIQYFGAGTRLSVL.

This chain uses TRBV9 with TRBJ1-2; the match to TRBD1 covers 7 bases. Per germline, CDR1 SGDLS and CDR2 YYNGEE. The ends lost 3 bases at V and 3 bases at J; junction bases unmatched: 11. This CDR3 has 16 amino acids. CDR3 sequence: CASSAPTGSVDYGYTF. The CDR3 DNA is TGTGCCAGCAGCGCGCCGACAGGGAGCGTGGACTATGGCTACACCTTC.

This rearrangement joins TRBV10-3 to TRBJ2-2; 12 bases agree with TRBD2. Looked up from germline, CDR1 is ENHRY and CDR2 is SYGVKD. The CDR3 has 14 residues. Unmatched junction bases numbered 1, after V lost 3 bases and J lost 8 bases. The CDR3 spells CAISDGTSGGELFF. The CDR3 bases are TGTGCCATCAGTGATGGGACTAGCGGGGGGGAGCTGTTTTTT.

The chain couples TRBV30 to TRBJ1-5; TRBD1 might be the D (5 bases). The CDR3 runs to 13 residues. CDR1 and CDR2 from the germline V gene are GTSNPN and SVGIG (reference sequence). Trimming took 0 bases from V and 6 from J, leaving 9 bases between them. CDR3 bases: TGTGCCTGGAGTGTGAGGGGAGGTCAGCCCCAGCATTTT. Its protein product is CAWSVRGGQPQHF. Supplemented by reference TRBV30 and TRBJ1-5, the full variable domain reads SQTIHQWPATLVQPVGSPLSLECTVEGTSNPNLYWYRQAAGRGLQLLFYSVGIGQISSEVPQNLSASRPQDRQFILSSKKLLLSDSGFYLCAWSVRGGQPQHFGDGTRLSIL.

This chain connects TRBV28 to TRBJ2-7; 9 bases align to TRBD1. This CDR3 has 16 residues. The germline CDR1 and CDR2 sequences are MDHEN and SYDVKM. V lost 6 bases, J lost 2 bases, and 11 bases stayed unmatched. The CDR3 coding sequence is TGTGCCAGCAGCTCCACACGGGACAGGGTCGCCTACGAGCAGTACTTC. Translated, it gives CASSSTRDRVAYEQYF.

The rearrangement links TRBV15 to TRBJ1-5, with no clear D. The germline CDR1 and CDR2 sequences are LNHNV and YYDKDF (reference sequence). CDR3 length: 13 amino acids. Trimming cost V 1 base and J 4 bases, with 5 bases left between them. CDR3 nucleotide sequence: TGTGCCACCAGCAGAGGGGCGAATCAGCCCCAGCATTTT. The encoded protein is CATSRGANQPQHF.

The rearrangement links TRBV4-3 to TRBJ1-2; D may be TRBD1 (6 bases). With 0 bases removed from V and 5 bases from J, the gap between germline ends came to 10 bases. The CDR3 totals 14 residues. Germline CDR1 reads LGHNA; CDR2 reads YSLEER. CDR3 sequence reads: CASSQETGAYGYTF. The CDR3 nucleotides are TGCGCCAGCAGCCAAGAGACAGGAGCTTATGGCTACACCTTC.

CDR3 protein: CASSRDRGSYGYTF. DNA for the CDR3: TGTGCCAGTAGTAGAGACAGGGGATCCTATGGCTACACCTTC. This chain connects TRBV19 to TRBJ1-2; 8 nucleotides agree with TRBD1. This CDR3 is built from 14 residues. Per germline, CDR1 LNHDA and CDR2 SQIVND (reference sequence). Trimming cost V 4 bases and J 4 bases; bases outside gene matches: 5.

This chain connects TRBV19 to TRBJ1-5; a possible D gene is TRBD1 (6 bases). This CDR3 comprises 13 residues. Germline lookup yields CDR1 LNHDA and CDR2 SQIVND (reference sequence). V was shortened by 4 bases and J by 4 bases, with 8 bases between the two germline ends. The CDR3 here is CASSSTGNQPQHF. The CDR3, as DNA: TGTGCCAGTAGTAGTACAGGGAATCAGCCCCAGCATTTT.

As concerns this clone: Other nucleotide sequences in the sample specify the same CDR3. The J gene is TRBJ2-3, the V gene TRBV5-1, with TRBD1 identical over 7 bases. The CDR3 covers 14 residues. Germline V gene lookup returns CDR1 SGHRS and CDR2 YFSETQ. V shed 1 base, J shed 3 bases, and the junction held 2 bases outside the gene matches. As DNA, the CDR3 is TGCGCCAGCAGCTTGCTCAGGGGGACAGATACGCAGTATTTT. This gives the protein CASSLLRGTDTQYF.

This sequence joins TRBV28 and TRBJ2-7; D possibly corresponds to TRBD2 (6 bases). This CDR3 is 13 amino acids long. Trimming took off 4 bases at V and 1 base at J, with 8 bases between the two ends. CDR1 is MDHEN and CDR2 is SYDVKM in the germline V gene. The CDR3 sequence is CASSYGGSYEQYF. The CDR3 coding sequence is TGTGCCAGCAGTTATGGGGGGTCCTACGAGCAGTACTTC.

The chain links TRBV6-1 to TRBJ1-2; TRBD1 matches at 12 bases. Germline V gives CDR1 MNHNS, CDR2 SASEGT. V was pared by 4 bases and J by 4 bases, with 10 bases of the junction left unmatched. CDR3 size: 17 residues. CDR3 residues: CASSAPTGTGGIYGYTF. The CDR3 bases are TGTGCCAGCAGTGCCCCGACCGGGACAGGGGGCATCTATGGCTACACCTTC.